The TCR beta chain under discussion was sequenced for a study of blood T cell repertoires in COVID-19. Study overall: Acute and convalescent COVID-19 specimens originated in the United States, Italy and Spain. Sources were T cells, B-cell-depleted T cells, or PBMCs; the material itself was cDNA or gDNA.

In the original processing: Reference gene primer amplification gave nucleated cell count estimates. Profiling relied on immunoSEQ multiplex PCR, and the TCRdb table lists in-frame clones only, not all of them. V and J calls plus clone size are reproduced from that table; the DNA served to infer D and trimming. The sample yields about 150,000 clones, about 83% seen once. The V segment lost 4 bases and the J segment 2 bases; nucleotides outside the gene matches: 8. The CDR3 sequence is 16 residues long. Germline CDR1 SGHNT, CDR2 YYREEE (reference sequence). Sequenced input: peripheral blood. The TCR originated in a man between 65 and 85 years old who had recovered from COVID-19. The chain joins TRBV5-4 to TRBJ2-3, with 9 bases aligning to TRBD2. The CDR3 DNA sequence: TGTGCCAGCAGCCCTAACCTAGCGGGGCTCACAGATACGCAGTATTTT. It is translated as CASSPNLAGLTDTQYF.